What follows describes a single T cell receptor beta chain. This entry is derived from a study of OX40 agonist ivuxolimab in advanced cancers. Measured with immunoSEQ multiplex PCR; TCRdb has only the in-frame clones, and not every one. The table records 99,000 or so clones, roughly nine tenths of them present only once. The clonotype originates from an adult with an advanced solid tumor such as melanoma, head and neck, liver or kidney cancer. The sample consisted of CD4+ or CD8+ T cells sorted from blood, taken in a trial of the OX40 agonist ivuxolimab.

CDR3 DNA: TGTGCCAGCAGCCCTTCAGCCCTCTACAATGAGCAGTTCTTC. Its protein is CASSPSALYNEQFF. The V and J genes are TRBV7-2 and TRBJ2-1; D call uncertain. Germline V gene data show CDR1 as SGHTA and CDR2 as FQGNSA. This CDR3 spans 14 amino acids. Trimming stripped 5 bases from V and 3 bases from J, with 11 bases between.